These 14 T cell receptor beta chains came from one sample sequenced in a study of cytomegalovirus exposure and HLA in healthy donors. PCR used 60 Vbeta primers and 13 Jbeta primers. The protocol was immunoSEQ multiplex PCR, while the TCRdb copy is restricted to in-frame clones and leaves out a portion. The data contain 90,000 to 120,000 clones, around 85% of them singletons. The sample comprised PBMCs. All receptors come from a young man in good health and CMV-seronegative.

The rearrangement links TRBV14 to TRBJ2-1; 13 bases fit TRBD2. This CDR3 spans 15 amino acids. The germline V gene has CDR1 SGHDN and CDR2 FVKESK. The V and J ends lost 5 bases and 9 bases, in that order; junction bases with no gene match: 7. CDR3 sequence (DNA): TGTGCCAGCAGCGAACTAGCGGGGGGGCCGACTGAGCAGTTCTTC. Translation: CASSELAGGPTEQFF.

The genes are TRBV5-4 and TRBJ2-1; tentatively, D is TRBD1 (6 bases). The germline gives CDR1 SGHNT, CDR2 YYREEE (reference sequence). V lost 4 bases and J lost 8, with 13 bases in between. This CDR3 spans 13 amino acids. The CDR3 DNA sequence: TGTGCCAGCAGCCCGCCAGGGGCCCATGAGCAGTTCTTC. This encodes CASSPPGAHEQFF.

The chain recombines TRBV2 with TRBJ1-2; D is possibly TRBD1 (5 bases). Germline CDR1 SNHLY, CDR2 FYNNEI. CDR3 length: 14 residues. Trimming took 7 bases from V and 4 from J, leaving 16 bases between them. The CDR3: CASIRATTSYGYTF. DNA for the CDR3: TGTGCCAGCATCAGGGCCACCACCTCCTATGGCTACACCTTC.

J is TRBJ2-1 and V is TRBV6-1; perhaps TRBD2 as D (6 bases). CDR1 MNHNS and CDR2 SASEGT come from the germline V gene. V was pared by 7 bases and J by 3 bases, with 13 bases between. The length of the CDR3 is 14 residues. In nucleotides, the CDR3 is TGTGCCAGCATTAAGGGAGGAGGCTACAATGAGCAGTTCTTC. It codes for CASIKGGGYNEQFF.

The chain joins TRBV30 to TRBJ1-2; tentatively, D is TRBD1 (6 bases). V lost 3 bases and J 6 bases, leaving 11 bases between the germline ends. The CDR3 extends over 12 amino acids. Germline V gives CDR1 GTSNPN, CDR2 SVGIG (reference sequence). For the CDR3, the DNA is TGTGCCTGGAGGGAATACAGGGATGGCTACACCTTC. The encoded protein is CAWREYRDGYTF. The full variable domain, in which reference TRBV30 and TRBJ1-2 provide the parts outside the CDR3, is SQTIHQWPATLVQPVGSPLSLECTVEGTSNPNLYWYRQAAGRGLQLLFYSVGIGQISSEVPQNLSASRPQDRQFILSSKKLLLSDSGFYLCAWREYRDGYTFGSGTRLTVV.

On this clone itself: At the DNA level, this CDR3 is encoded by other sequences in the same sample as well. The chain uses TRBV5-1 and TRBJ2-7, with a possible D match to TRBD1 (5 bases). There are 14 residues in the CDR3. CDR1 is SGHRS, CDR2 YFSETQ, per germline. Trimming removed 2 bases at V and 1 base at J, with 10 bases between. The CDR3 sequence is CASSLLQGSYEQYF. The CDR3 nucleotides are TGCGCCAGCAGCTTACTTCAGGGTTCCTACGAGCAGTACTTC.

This chain joins TRBV4-1 and TRBJ2-1; 15 nucleotides match TRBD2. Trimming removed 3 bases from V and 9 bases from J; junction bases left unmatched: 9. The CDR3 has 17 residues. Germline V CDR1 and CDR2: MGHRA, YSYEKL. The CDR3 protein is CASSQMGLAGGLGEQFF. The CDR3 DNA follows: TGCGCCAGCAGCCAGATGGGACTAGCGGGAGGCCTGGGTGAGCAGTTCTTC.

The chain has TRBV19 and TRBJ2-7; weak D call: TRBD2 (6 bases). The CDR3 runs to 14 residues. V shed 6 bases and J shed 4 bases, with 16 bases lying between them. Germline CDR1 LNHDA, CDR2 SQIVND (reference sequence). For the CDR3, the DNA is TGTGCCAGTAGCGTGGGGGGATTGGCGTACGAGCAGTACTTC. It translates to CASSVGGLAYEQYF. Using reference TRBV19 and TRBJ2-7 for the parts outside the CDR3, the full variable domain is DGGITQSPKYLFRKEGQNVTLSCEQNLNHDAMYWYRQDPGQGLRLIYYSQIVNDFQKGDIAEGYSVSREKKESFPLTVTSAQKNPTAFYLCASSVGGLAYEQYFGPGTRLTVT.

The V gene is TRBV19, the J gene TRBJ1-5, with D possibly being TRBD1 (6 bases). The CDR3 consists of 12 residues. V was pared by 11 bases and J by 5 bases, with 13 bases between. Germline CDR1 and CDR2: LNHDA and SQIVND (reference sequence). CDR3 in amino acids: CAARGGDQPQHF. The CDR3 DNA is TGTGCCGCTAGGGGGGGAGATCAGCCCCAGCATTTT.

The V gene is TRBV27, the J gene TRBJ2-7; the D is unclear. This CDR3 has 13 amino acids. CDR1 is MNHEY and CDR2 is SMNVEV in the germline V gene (reference sequence). Trimming stripped 5 bases from V and 4 bases from J, with 12 bases between. The CDR3 nucleotides read TGTGCCAGCAGTCCCCGAGTGAGATACGAGCAGTACTTC. It specifies CASSPRVRYEQYF.

V usage is TRBV29-1 and J usage is TRBJ2-1; 10 bases match TRBD2. Germline V gene sequence: CDR1 SQVTM, CDR2 ANQGSEA. V was pared by 2 bases and J by 9 bases, with 10 bases of the junction left unmatched. The CDR3 covers 15 residues. The DNA of the CDR3 is TGCAGCGTTGAACTCTCTAGCGGGAGTCGGATTGAGCAGTTCTTC. Protein sequence: CSVELSSGSRIEQFF.

This rearrangement joins TRBV11-2 to TRBJ1-2, with 7 nucleotides matching TRBD1. The CDR3 sequence is 14 residues long. V trimming: 3 bases; J trimming: 4 bases; junction bases outside the gene matches: 5. Germline V gene sequence: CDR1 SGHAT, CDR2 FQNNGV. CDR3 in amino acids: CASSFSTGTYGYTF. DNA for the CDR3: TGTGCCAGCAGCTTCTCGACAGGGACCTATGGCTACACCTTC. Drawing the rest from reference TRBV11-2 and TRBJ1-2, the complete variable domain is EAGVAQSPRYKIIEKRQSVAFWCNPISGHATLYWYQQILGQGPKLLIQFQNNGVVDDSQLPKDRFSAERLKGVDSTLKIQPAKLEDSAVYLCASSFSTGTYGYTFGSGTRLTVV.

The chain employs TRBV11-2 and TRBJ1-6; 9 positions agree with TRBD1. The germline CDR1 and CDR2 sequences are SGHAT and FQNNGV. Unmatched junction bases numbered 5, after V lost 1 base and J lost 7 bases. The CDR3 has 16 residues. CDR3 residues: CASSLGYRGLNSPLHF. The CDR3 coding sequence is TGTGCCAGCAGCTTAGGGTACAGGGGGCTAAATTCACCCCTCCACTTT.

This CDR3 reads CASSSVPGETQYF. As DNA, the CDR3 is TGTGCCAGCAGTTCCGTTCCGGGGGAGACCCAGTACTTC. V and J are TRBV27 and TRBJ2-5, with D possibly TRBD2 on 5 matching bases. Deletions cut 4 bases from V and 5 bases from J, with 11 bases between. The CDR3 is 13 residues long. Germline assignment: CDR1 MNHEY and CDR2 SMNVEV (reference sequence).